This TCR beta chain came from a study of T cells in Graves' hyperthyroidism and ophthalmopathy. About the study: Peripheral blood samples were taken at initial diagnosis, prior to any treatment.

Sample collection date corresponds to first hyperthyroidism diagnosis, prior to any ophthalmopathy symptoms. Regions amplified from RNA transcripts were the TCR beta CDR3 regions. A set of HTBI primers served as the primers for a first-round RT-PCR of the TCR CDR3. TCRdb reprocessed the multiplex PCR reads with MiXCR, giving one entry per CDR3 protein. The profile covers over 700,000 distinct CDR3 sequences, with around a sixth appearing a single time and over 15% taken by the ten largest. This clonotype was observed many times. This CDR3 has 12 amino acids. Per germline, CDR1 DFQATT and CDR2 SNEGSKA (reference sequence). Trimming pared 3 bases from V and 10 bases from J, leaving 15 bases between.

The TCR was taken from a woman between 50 and 59 years old with Graves' hyperthyroidism that later progressed to Graves' ophthalmopathy. The material sequenced was blood. V and J are TRBV20-1 and TRBJ2-5, with D hard to call. This CDR3 is CSASPEAFNQYF. For the CDR3, the DNA is TGCAGTGCTAGTCCAGAAGCATTTAACCAGTACTTC.